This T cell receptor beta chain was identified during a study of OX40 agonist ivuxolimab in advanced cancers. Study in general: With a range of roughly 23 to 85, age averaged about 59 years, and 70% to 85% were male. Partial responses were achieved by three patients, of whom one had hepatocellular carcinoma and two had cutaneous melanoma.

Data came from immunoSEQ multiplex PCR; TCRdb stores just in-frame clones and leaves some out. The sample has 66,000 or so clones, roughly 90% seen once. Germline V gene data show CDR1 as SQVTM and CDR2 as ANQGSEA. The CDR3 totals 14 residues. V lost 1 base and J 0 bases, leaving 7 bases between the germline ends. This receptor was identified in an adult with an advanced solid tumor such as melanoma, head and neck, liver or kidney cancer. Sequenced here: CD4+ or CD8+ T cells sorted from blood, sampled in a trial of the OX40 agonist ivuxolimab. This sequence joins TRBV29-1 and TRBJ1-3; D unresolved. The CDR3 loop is CSVEVTGSGNTIYF. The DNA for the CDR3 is TGCAGCGTTGAAGTTACCGGCTCTGGAAACACCATATATTTT.